This entry concerns a single T cell receptor beta chain. The sample comes from a study of T cells after yellow fever vaccination. Study summary: SMART-Seq v4 Ultra Low Input prepared libraries from low-cell fractions.

TCRdb re-called the 5' RACE reads through MiXCR, storing one row per CDR3 protein. The data contain more than 350,000 distinct CDR3 sequences, 9.5% to 13% of them seen just once; the ten biggest clones take up roughly 18%. Germline CDR1 is SEHNR and CDR2 is FQNEAQ (reference sequence). The CDR3 is 14 amino acids. V dropped 5 bases and J dropped 4 bases, with 13 bases sitting between them. The sample was PBMCs, taken on the day of the first yellow fever vaccination. V gene TRBV7-9 combines with J gene TRBJ2-3; D is ambiguous. The clonotype originates from a man aged 18 to 30 who received the YFV17D yellow fever vaccine. The DNA for the CDR3 is TGTGCCAGCAGCGCCCCCCGTCTGGCAGATACGCAGTATTTT. Translating gives CASSAPRLADTQYF.